Shown below are 8 T cell receptor beta chains from a single sample sequenced in a study of control samples from healthy donors and cancer patients. The protocol was immunoSEQ multiplex PCR, while the TCRdb copy is restricted to in-frame clones and leaves out a portion. Of over 60,000 clones listed, 65% to 90% are singletons. The sequenced sample was blood. The source is a man aged 40-49 years in good health.

The CDR3 bases are TGTGCCAGCACGGCAGGTTCGGGGAACACTGAAGCTTTCTTT. Translated: CASTAGSGNTEAFF. The J gene is TRBJ1-1, the V gene TRBV6-5; D call uncertain. The V gene's germline CDR1 is MNHEY and CDR2 SVGAGI. The V gene lost 7 bases and the J gene lost 1 base, with 13 bases spanning the gap. This CDR3 has 14 residues.

The gene calls are TRBV3-1 (or the pseudogene TRBV3-2) and TRBJ1-3; D gene ambiguous. Deletions cut 2 bases from V and 0 bases from J, with 8 bases between. The CDR3 consists of 15 residues. Germline V gene lookup returns CDR1 LGHDT and CDR2 YNNKEL (reference sequence). The CDR3 DNA reads TGTGCCAGCAGCCAAAGAGGAACCTCTGGAAACACCATATATTTT. Amino acid sequence: CASSQRGTSGNTIYF.

V usage is TRBV7-2 and J usage is TRBJ2-5; 9 bases map to TRBD2. The CDR3 is 15 amino acids. V trimming: 2 bases; J trimming: 5 bases; junction bases outside the gene matches: 6. CDR1 SGHTA and CDR2 FQGNSA come from the germline V gene. The chain's CDR3 is CASSLPSSGVETQYF. The CDR3 region has the DNA TGTGCCAGCAGCTTACCTTCTAGCGGGGTTGAGACCCAGTACTTC.

The chain links TRBV7-9 to TRBJ1-4; TRBD1 matches 10 bases. Losses at the gene ends were 5 bases for V and 11 bases for J; bases not matched to a gene: 5. In germline, CDR1 is SEHNR, CDR2 FQNEAQ (reference sequence). This CDR3 comprises 13 residues. The CDR3: CASSPGTGVKLFF. Written as DNA, the CDR3 is TGTGCCAGCAGCCCCGGGACAGGGGTCAAACTGTTTTTT.

This clone has just a few counts. CDR3 region: CASSLAGGQVTSPLHF. The CDR3 nucleotides are TGTGCCAGCAGCTTAGCCGGGGGACAGGTAACTTCACCCCTCCACTTT. The chain employs TRBV7-9 and TRBJ1-6; 8 bases line up with TRBD1. The germline CDR1 and CDR2 sequences are SEHNR and FQNEAQ (reference sequence). The CDR3 is 16 amino acids. V gave up 0 bases and J gave up 9 bases; unmatched junction bases: 7.

The chain combines TRBV5-1 with TRBJ2-1, with D perhaps being TRBD1 or TRBD2 (5 bases each). CDR1 and CDR2 (germline): SGHRS, YFSETQ. The CDR3 extends over 14 amino acids. The V gene lost 4 bases and the J gene lost 2 bases, with 10 bases spanning the gap. CDR3 region: CASSAQGAYNEQFF. CDR3 in DNA: TGCGCCAGCAGCGCGCAGGGAGCCTACAATGAGCAGTTCTTC.

The chain couples TRBV6-5 to TRBJ1-6; D is ambiguous. CDR3 length equals 13 residues. Germline loops: CDR1 MNHEY, CDR2 SVGAGI. The V end lost 7 bases, the J end lost 7 bases, and 11 bases lay between the germline ends. The chain's CDR3 is CASTGNRNSPLHF. CDR3 sequence (DNA): TGTGCCAGCACCGGGAACAGAAATTCACCCCTCCACTTT.

The V gene is TRBV9, the J gene TRBJ2-1; tentatively, D is TRBD2 (6 bases). CDR1 is SGDLS, CDR2 YYNGEE, per germline. Trimming shortened V by 0 bases and J by 10 bases, and 11 bases separated the two germline ends. The CDR3 spans 13 residues. Here the CDR3 DNA reads TGTGCCAGCAGCGTAGCTGGCCTAGCGGAGCAGTTCTTC. It yields the protein CASSVAGLAEQFF.